This TCR beta chain was recorded in a study of identifying expanded T cells in peripheral blood. TCRdb's copy holds only in-frame clones and misses some; the assay was immunoSEQ multiplex PCR. The sample includes approximately 79,000 clones, 75% to 90% of them seen just once. Sequencing was done on a sample of blood. The origin of this receptor is a person aged 18 to 75 in good health.

DNA of the CDR3: TGTGCCAGCAGTTTTTTAGCCAAAAACATTCAGTACTTC. This codes for CASSFLAKNIQYF. The J gene is TRBJ2-4, the V gene TRBV28; no firm D call. From germline, CDR1 is MDHEN and CDR2 SYDVKM. The CDR3 totals 13 residues. Trimming cost V 3 bases and J 0 bases, with 3 bases left between them.